This entry lists 10 T cell receptor beta chains sequenced from one sample in a study of shared clonotypes between healthy human individuals. The assay was immunoSEQ multiplex PCR, and TCRdb's table has in-frame clones only and misses some. The table records hundreds of thousands of clones, roughly 98% of them present only once. CD45RO-negative CD8 cells positively selected for CCR7 made up the naive population, which excluded terminally differentiated effector memory CD45RA+ cells. The specimen sequenced was naive CD8+ T cells sorted from blood. Source of these receptors: a young man in good health.

In nucleotides, the CDR3 is TGCGCCAGCAGCTTGGAGATTGCGGGGATCTACGAGCAGTACTTC. This encodes CASSLEIAGIYEQYF. The chain is built from TRBV5-1 and TRBJ2-7; possible D gene TRBD2, 6 bases. The CDR3 sequence is 15 residues long. CDR1 is SGHRS and CDR2 is YFSETQ in the germline V gene. Trimming removed 0 bases from V and 3 bases from J, with 13 bases in between.

This clone was recorded once. The chain employs TRBV30 and TRBJ1-3; D unclear. Per germline, CDR1 GTSNPN and CDR2 SVGIG (reference sequence). V was shortened by 4 bases and J by 2 bases, with 9 bases between the two germline ends. The CDR3 loop spans 13 amino acids. In DNA, the CDR3 is TGTGCCTGGAACGTAGGGCCTGGAAACACCATATATTTT. Its translation: CAWNVGPGNTIYF.

The J gene is TRBJ2-1, the V gene TRBV9; D gene ambiguous. Germline CDR1 and CDR2: SGDLS and YYNGEE. The CDR3 loop spans 14 amino acids. V dropped 0 bases and J dropped 6 bases, with 10 bases sitting between them. CDR3 coding DNA: TGTGCCAGCAGCGTAGGAGGCGAGCCCAATGAGCAGTTCTTC. Translated: CASSVGGEPNEQFF.

The chain carries TRBV5-1 and TRBJ2-7; possibly TRBD1 for D (5 bases). This CDR3 is built from 14 residues. Trimming left V 0 bases short and J 6 bases short, with 13 bases between. Germline-derived CDR1 and CDR2 are SGHRS and YFSETQ. CDR3 region: CASSLDGQGPEQYF. DNA for the CDR3: TGCGCCAGCAGCTTGGACGGCCAGGGCCCCGAGCAGTACTTC.

The chain combines TRBV10-3 with TRBJ2-1; 10 positions match TRBD2. The junction had 10 bases not matched to a gene; V was cut back by 10 bases and J by 4 bases. Germline V gene data show CDR1 as ENHRY and CDR2 as SYGVKD. The CDR3 length is 15 residues. CDR3 region: CATGPGTSVYNEQFF. CDR3 coding DNA: TGTGCCACCGGACCCGGGACTAGCGTATACAATGAGCAGTTCTTC.

Written as DNA, the CDR3 is TGTGCCAGCAGCAGGACAGGGGGCGCCTACAATGAGCAGTTCTTC. Amino acids: CASSRTGGAYNEQFF. The chain is built from TRBV9 and TRBJ2-1; 11 nucleotides align to TRBD1. CDR3 size: 15 residues. CDR1 SGDLS and CDR2 YYNGEE come from the germline V gene. After removal of 4 bases from V and 2 bases from J, the junction contained 2 bases not matched to a gene.

The chain couples TRBV11-2 to TRBJ2-7; TRBD1 might be the D (7 bases). The CDR3 totals 14 residues. The germline CDR1 and CDR2 sequences are SGHAT and FQNNGV. Trimming shortened V by 6 bases and J by 3 bases, and 15 bases separated the two germline ends. The chain's CDR3 is CASREGQKVYEQYF. CDR3 coding DNA: TGTGCCAGCAGGGAGGGACAGAAAGTCTACGAGCAGTACTTC.

The rearrangement joins TRBV2 to TRBJ1-4; TRBD1 aligns across 8 bases. The germline gives CDR1 SNHLY, CDR2 FYNNEI. The CDR3 extends over 15 amino acids. Unmatched junction bases numbered 7, after V lost 6 bases and J lost 4 bases. The CDR3, as DNA: TGTGCCAGCAGGGATGACAGGGGCTATAATGAAAAACTGTTTTTT. The encoded protein is CASRDDRGYNEKLFF.

This CDR3 reads CASSLESSGETQYF. The CDR3, as DNA: TGTGCCAGCAGCTTGGAGTCTAGTGGGGAGACCCAGTACTTC. The chain carries TRBV5-4 and TRBJ2-5; the D is unclear. The germline V gene has CDR1 SGHNT and CDR2 YYREEE (reference sequence). The CDR3 has 14 residues. Trimming pared 0 bases from V and 5 bases from J, leaving 11 bases between.

The chain employs TRBV4-3 and TRBJ1-2; the match to TRBD1 covers 7 bases. The CDR3 runs to 14 residues. After removal of 4 bases from V and 4 bases from J, the junction contained 6 bases not matched to a gene. CDR1 is LGHNA, CDR2 YSLEER, per germline. CDR3 region: CASSPLRDSYGYTF. The CDR3 DNA reads TGCGCCAGCAGCCCCCTCCGGGACAGCTATGGCTACACCTTC.